Listed below are T cell receptor beta chains from one sample, sequenced in a study of PD-L1 blockade in urothelial cancer. TCRdb's copy holds only in-frame clones and misses some; the assay was immunoSEQ multiplex PCR. Of fewer than 90,000 clones listed, more than 85% were seen once; the top ten hold approximately 0.89%. The sequenced sample was PBMCs, obtained around atezolizumab (anti-PD-L1) treatment. Every receptor here comes from a woman aged 80 or over with urothelial cancer. Each CDR3 is given with its conserved first and last residue. D genes are given only for firm matches. Size is stated for part of the rows, as once, few or many counts, or as a class when the clone is expanded.

>-|TRBJ2-7|-|TRBV28
TGTGCCAGCGCTAAGAGAGGAGAAGCCAGGGTCGAGCAGTACTTC
CASAKRGEARVEQYF
>few|TRBJ2-1|TRBD1|TRBV10-3
TGTGCCATCAACCAGGGGGCGCGGTACAATGAGCAGTTCTTC
CAINQGARYNEQFF
>-|TRBJ2-7|-|TRBV5-8
TGTGCCAGCCGGCGAGTAGGGGTCTACGAGCAGTACTTC
CASRRVGVYEQYF
>-|TRBJ2-7|-|TRBV11-3
TGTGCCAGCAGCTTATCGACAGGAACCCACGAGCAGTACTTC
CASSLSTGTHEQYF
>-|TRBJ2-7|-|TRBV27
TGTGCCAGCAGCTATGTCGCCCTTGGGGGGGCGCGGTACGAGCAGTACTTC
CASSYVALGGARYEQYF
>-|TRBJ1-3|-|TRBV6-6
TGTGCCACGCGACCAGGGGAAATCTCTGGAAACACCATATATTTT
CATRPGEISGNTIYF
>-|TRBJ2-2|TRBD2|TRBV9
TGTGCCAGCAGTACGACAGCGGGACGGTTTGCCGGGGAGCTGTTTTTT
CASSTTAGRFAGELFF
>-|TRBJ2-2|TRBD1|TRBV27
TGTGCCAGCAACGAATTGGGGACAGCTAACACCGGGGAGCTGTTTTTT
CASNELGTANTGELFF
>-|TRBJ1-5|-|TRBV6-6
TGTGCCAGCAGTTACCCCCGGGGGGCTAGCAATCAGCCCCAGCATTTT
CASSYPRGASNQPQHF
>-|TRBJ1-1|-|TRBV11-2
TGTGCCAGCAGCTCCGCAGCCAGGGCGTCGAGCACTGAAGCTTTCTTT
CASSSAARASSTEAFF
>-|TRBJ1-5|-|TRBV28
TGTGCCAGCAGTATGGATGTGGGGCCCCACCAGCCCCAGCATTTT
CASSMDVGPHQPQHF
>-|TRBJ1-2|-|TRBV2
TGTGCCAGCAGTGGAGTAAGGGACATAGCTGGCTACACCTTC
CASSGVRDIAGYTF
>-|TRBJ1-5|-|TRBV28
TGTGCCAGCAGTTTAGGGGCCTTGAATCAGCCCCAGCATTTT
CASSLGALNQPQHF
>-|TRBJ1-1|-|TRBV14
TGTGCCAGCAGCTACCGGAGGGATGCCATGAACACTGAAGCTTTCTTT
CASSYRRDAMNTEAFF
>-|TRBJ1-1|TRBD1|TRBV19
TGTGCCAGTAGTATCGGGACAGGGGGAACTGAAGCTTTCTTT
CASSIGTGGTEAFF
>-|TRBJ2-5|-|TRBV30
TGTGCCTGGAGGGCTCCCGGCGGCCGAGAGACCCAGTACTTC
CAWRAPGGRETQYF
>-|TRBJ1-1|-|TRBV9
TGTGCCAGCAGCGGTACCCTGGCGGGCACTGAAGCTTTCTTT
CASSGTLAGTEAFF
>-|TRBJ1-2|-|TRBV27
TGTGCCAGCAGTATTACGGGATTTCCAAACTATGGCTACACCTTC
CASSITGFPNYGYTF
>-|TRBJ2-3|TRBD1|TRBV6-5
TGTGCCAGCGGGGACAGGGCATCTGATACGCAGTATTTT
CASGDRASDTQYF
>once|TRBJ1-2|TRBD1|TRBV10-3
TGTGCCATCAGTGAGGCAGGGGGCGTCTATGGCTACACCTTC
CAISEAGGVYGYTF
>-|TRBJ2-1|-|TRBV21-1
TGTGCCAGCAGGACGAGACAGGGCCGGAATGAGCAGTTCTTC
CASRTRQGRNEQFF
>-|TRBJ2-1|TRBD1|TRBV25-1
TGTGCCAGCAGCTCACCGGGACAGATCTACAATGAGCAGTTCTTC
CASSSPGQIYNEQFF
>-|TRBJ1-4|TRBD1|TRBV28
TGTGCCAGCAGTCAGGGACAGCCACCGGAAAAACTGTTTTTT
CASSQGQPPEKLFF
>-|TRBJ1-1|-|TRBV6-6
TGTGCCAGCAGTTACATCTACCGGGAAAGGGACACTGAAGCTTTCTTT
CASSYIYRERDTEAFF
>-|TRBJ2-7|TRBD1|TRBV29-1
TGCAGCGTTGCCCCGGGACAGGGTCCATCCTACGAGCAGTACTTC
CSVAPGQGPSYEQYF
>-|TRBJ1-1|-|TRBV10-3
TGTGCCACCGAAGAGACCCGAGGCACTGAAGCTTTCTTT
CATEETRGTEAFF
>-|TRBJ2-1|-|TRBV5-1
TGCGCCAGCGGGGCTACCTACAATGAGCAGTTCTTC
CASGATYNEQFF
>-|TRBJ2-2|TRBD1|TRBV28
TGTGCCAGCAATCGACAGGGGGCGGACGGGGAGCTGTTTTTT
CASNRQGADGELFF
>-|TRBJ1-3|-|TRBV2
TGTGCCAGCAGATCCGGGGGGGCCAACTCTGGAAACACCATATATTTT
CASRSGGANSGNTIYF
>-|TRBJ2-1|TRBD1|TRBV9
TGTGCCAGCAGCTCAACAGGGGGATTGGACCATGAGCAGTTCTTC
CASSSTGGLDHEQFF
>-|TRBJ1-2|TRBD1|TRBV18
TGTGCCAGCTCACCACCGGCAGGGGGCACACCGCTGTATGGCTACACCTTC
CASSPPAGGTPLYGYTF
>once|TRBJ1-3|TRBD1|TRBV29-1
TGCAGCGTTGAGGACAGGGGGCGCTCGGCTGGAAACACCATATATTTT
CSVEDRGRSAGNTIYF
>once|TRBJ2-1|TRBD2|TRBV10-2
TGCGCCAGCCGGGCGGTTTACAGCGGGAGGTATGAGCAGTTCTTC
CASRAVYSGRYEQFF
>few|TRBJ2-3|-|TRBV18
TGTGCCACCTTTGGTGAACGGGAGAGAAAATCTAGCACAGATACGCAGTATTTT
CATFGERERKSSTDTQYF
>-|TRBJ2-3|TRBD2|TRBV7-3
TGTGCCAGCGCAAGACTAGCGGGAGGAGATGATACGCAGTATTTT
CASARLAGGDDTQYF
>-|TRBJ1-5|-|TRBV28
TGTGCCAGCAGGGGGGGGATAGTAGGCCAGCCCCAGCATTTT
CASRGGIVGQPQHF
>-|TRBJ2-5|TRBD1|TRBV7-3
TGTGCCAGCGGGACAGGGGGCGGCGAGACCCAGTACTTC
CASGTGGGETQYF
>-|TRBJ2-7|TRBD2|TRBV2
TGTGCCAGCAGTGAAGCTTTAGCGGGAGTGGGCGAGCAGTACTTC
CASSEALAGVGEQYF
>-|TRBJ2-7|TRBD2|TRBV18
TGTGCCAGCTCACAGAGTCGCGGACTAGCGGGAGAGTACGAGCAGTACTTC
CASSQSRGLAGEYEQYF
>-|TRBJ2-5|-|TRBV11-2
TGTGCCAGCAGCTTAACGGGAGAGCAAGAGACCCAGTACTTC
CASSLTGEQETQYF